This T cell receptor beta chain was sequenced during a study of cytomegalovirus exposure and HLA in healthy donors. Germline V CDR1 and CDR2: SQVTM, ANQGSEA. The CDR3 spans 13 residues. V lost 7 bases, J lost 8 bases, and 20 bases lay in between. On this clone itself: Its antigen is undetermined.

Use of 60 Vbeta and 13 Jbeta primers characterized the PCR. Generated by immunoSEQ multiplex PCR, the TCRdb table keeps only in-frame clones and is missing some. This sample has more than 130,000 clones, with over 70% found just once. Whole-study results and caveats: Usually a TCR sequence was rare, but some public TCRs were found in many donors.

The chain joins TRBV29-1 to TRBJ1-2; the D is unclear. The sequence was collected from a male donor in good health and CMV-seronegative. Sequences were obtained from PBMCs. The CDR3 DNA reads TGCAGCGCTGATATTCAGGCCCGAGAGGGCTACACCTTC. It yields the protein CSADIQAREGYTF.